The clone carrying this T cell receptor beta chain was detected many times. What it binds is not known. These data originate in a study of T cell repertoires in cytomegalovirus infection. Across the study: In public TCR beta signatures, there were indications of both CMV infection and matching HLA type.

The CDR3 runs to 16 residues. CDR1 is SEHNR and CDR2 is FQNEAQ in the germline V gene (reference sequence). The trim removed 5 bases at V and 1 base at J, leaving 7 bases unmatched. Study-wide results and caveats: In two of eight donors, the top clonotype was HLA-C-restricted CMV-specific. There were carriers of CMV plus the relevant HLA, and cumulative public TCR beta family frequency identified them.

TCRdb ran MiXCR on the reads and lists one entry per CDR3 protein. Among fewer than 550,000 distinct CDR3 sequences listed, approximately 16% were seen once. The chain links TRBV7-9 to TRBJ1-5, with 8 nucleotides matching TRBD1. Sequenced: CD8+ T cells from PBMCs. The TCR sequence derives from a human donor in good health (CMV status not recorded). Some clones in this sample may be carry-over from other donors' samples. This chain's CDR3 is CASSNTGQGSNQPQHF. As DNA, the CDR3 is TGTGCCAGCAGCAATACCGGACAGGGCAGCAATCAGCCCCAGCATTTT. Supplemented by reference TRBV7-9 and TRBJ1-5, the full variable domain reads DTGVSQNPRHKITKRGQNVTFRCDPISEHNRLYWYRQTLGQGPEFLTYFQNEAQLEKSRLLSDRFSAERPKGSFSTLEIQRTEQGDSAMYLCASSNTGQGSNQPQHFGDGTRLSIL.